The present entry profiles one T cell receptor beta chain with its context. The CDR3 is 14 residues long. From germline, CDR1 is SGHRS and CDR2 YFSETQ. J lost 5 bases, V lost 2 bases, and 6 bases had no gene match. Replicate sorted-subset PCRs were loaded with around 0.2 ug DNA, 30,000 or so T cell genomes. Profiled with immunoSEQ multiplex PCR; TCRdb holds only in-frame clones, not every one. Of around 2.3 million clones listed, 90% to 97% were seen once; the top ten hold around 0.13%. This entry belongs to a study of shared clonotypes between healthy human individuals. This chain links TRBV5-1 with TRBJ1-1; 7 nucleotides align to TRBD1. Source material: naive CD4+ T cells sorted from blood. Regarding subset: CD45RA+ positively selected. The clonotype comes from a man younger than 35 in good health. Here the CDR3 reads CASSLTGAVTEAFF. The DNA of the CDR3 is TGCGCCAGCAGCTTAACAGGGGCAGTGACTGAAGCTTTCTTT.